This TCR beta chain emerged from a study of post-analysis software for immune sequencing data. Overall study results and limits: TRBV5-6, TRBV5-1 and TRBV20-1 belonged to a set of roughly five TRBV segments that were more frequent in patients than controls.

Unique molecular identifiers were built into the TCR beta cDNA libraries. From the PCR reads, TCRdb called clonotypes with MiXCR, one entry per CDR3 protein. The sample yields fewer than 900,000 distinct CDR3 sequences, 46% seen once. This clonotype has more than one count but fewer than ten. The antigen is undetermined. The CDR3 loop spans 10 amino acids. Germline CDR1 and CDR2: MNHEY and SVGAGI. Trimming took 10 bases from V and 10 from J, leaving 11 bases between them. The rearrangement links TRBV6-5 to TRBJ2-1; perhaps TRBD2 as D (6 bases). The clonotype originates from a girl aged 5-17 years with multiple sclerosis. The sequencing input was blood. CDR3 coding DNA: TGTGCCACAGGGCTAGCGGAGCAGTTCTTC. Protein product: CATGLAEQFF.